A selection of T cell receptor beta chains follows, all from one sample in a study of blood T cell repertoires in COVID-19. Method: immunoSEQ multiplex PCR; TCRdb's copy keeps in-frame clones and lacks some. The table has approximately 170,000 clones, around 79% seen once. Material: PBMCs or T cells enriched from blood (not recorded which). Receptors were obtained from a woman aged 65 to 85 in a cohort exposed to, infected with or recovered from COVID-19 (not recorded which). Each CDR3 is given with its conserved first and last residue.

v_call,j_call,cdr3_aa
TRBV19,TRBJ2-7,CASTHPGGGIDEQYF
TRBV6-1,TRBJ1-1,CASSELGRGPEAFF
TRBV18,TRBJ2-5,CASSPLAGQQYF
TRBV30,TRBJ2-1,CAWSHIYNEQFF
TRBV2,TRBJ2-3,CASSYTDTQYF
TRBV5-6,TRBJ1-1,CASSPRDRSWMNTEAFF
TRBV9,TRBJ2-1,CASSADGTRTEQFF
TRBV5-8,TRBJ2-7,CASSFQSRQSLGYF
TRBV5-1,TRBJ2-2,CASSLDLLGVGELFF
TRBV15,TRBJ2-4,CATSRGAGAKNIQYF
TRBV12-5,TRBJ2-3,CASGLGQVNSDTQYF
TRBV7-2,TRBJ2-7,CASSFFISFTGTSLVEQYF
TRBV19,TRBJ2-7,CASSPTGVDEQYF
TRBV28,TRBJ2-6,CASSLGGAGANVLTF
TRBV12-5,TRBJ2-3,CASGTGTGSTDTQYF
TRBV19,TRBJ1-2,CASSMRDDRYGYTF
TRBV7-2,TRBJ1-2,CASSWDRGHYGYTF
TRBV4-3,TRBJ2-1,CASSQDPLAVGNEQFF
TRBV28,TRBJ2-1,CASSPPWTSGSFF
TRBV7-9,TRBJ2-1,CASSLVEGRVHAAFF
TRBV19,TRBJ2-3,CASSPSTDTQYF
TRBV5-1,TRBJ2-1,CASRSRELPNEQFF
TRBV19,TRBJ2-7,CASSQEGTGGSYEQYF
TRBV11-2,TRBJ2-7,CASSSQQGGAYEQYF
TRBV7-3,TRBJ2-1,CASSSGLAAYNEQFF
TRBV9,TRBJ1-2,CASSTISTANYGYTF
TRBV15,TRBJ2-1,CATSELAGADEQFF
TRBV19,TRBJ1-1,CASSATGLMNTEAFF
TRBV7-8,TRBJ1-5,CASTPSRSNQPQHF
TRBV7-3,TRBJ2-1,CASSINPGQGGQFF
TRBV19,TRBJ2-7,CASSIGGTAYEQYF
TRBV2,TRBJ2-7,CASKLPGTDYEQYF
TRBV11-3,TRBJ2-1,CASSSGQGGYNEQFF
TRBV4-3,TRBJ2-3,CASSPGLAYTDTQYF
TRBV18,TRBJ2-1,CASSPPNNNEQFF
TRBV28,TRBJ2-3,CASSLTSGRVDTQYF
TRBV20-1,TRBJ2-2,CSASRLAGGELFF